These 25 T cell receptor beta chains were all obtained from the same sample, sequenced in a study of OX40 agonist ivuxolimab in advanced cancers. Generated by immunoSEQ multiplex PCR, the TCRdb table keeps only in-frame clones and is missing some. The repertoire holds approximately 27,000 clones, with 79% as singletons. Sequenced here: CD4+ or CD8+ T cells sorted from blood, sampled in a trial of the OX40 agonist ivuxolimab. Receptors were obtained from an adult with an advanced solid tumor such as melanoma, head and neck, liver or kidney cancer.

The chain employs TRBV9 and TRBJ1-1, with TRBD1 matching 8 bases. V lost 5 bases to trimming and J lost 3 bases; unmatched junction nucleotides: 6. The CDR3 has 14 amino acids. Germline V gives CDR1 SGDLS, CDR2 YYNGEE. The CDR3 loop reads CASSVGQGYTEAFF. The CDR3 DNA reads as TGTGCCAGCAGTGTTGGACAGGGCTACACTGAAGCTTTCTTT.

This clone was picked up one time. The chain has TRBV9 and TRBJ1-1; D is perhaps TRBD1 (5 bases). The CDR3 length is 15 residues. The germline V gene has CDR1 SGDLS and CDR2 YYNGEE. V lost 4 bases, J lost 1 base, and 14 bases lay in between. The CDR3 DNA reads as TGTGCCAGCAGCCCAAAGTTGGACACGAACACTGAAGCTTTCTTT. Translation gives CASSPKLDTNTEAFF.

This chain joins TRBV9 and TRBJ2-5, with 10 nucleotides matching TRBD1. With V trimmed by 3 bases and J by 3 bases, 5 bases remained unmatched. Per germline, CDR1 SGDLS and CDR2 YYNGEE. The CDR3 covers 15 residues. Here the CDR3 DNA reads TGTGCCAGCAGCGCTTCCGGGACAGGGGAAGAGACCCAGTACTTC. This translates into CASSASGTGEETQYF.

This clone was seen only a few times. This chain connects TRBV30 to TRBJ1-1; 8 bases are a match to TRBD1. This CDR3 region has 13 residues. V was clipped by 5 bases and J by 0 bases; unmatched bases: 2. Germline CDR1 reads GTSNPN; CDR2 reads SVGIG (reference sequence). Here the CDR3 DNA reads TGTGCCTGGGGGACAGGTCTGAACACTGAAGCTTTCTTT. This gives the protein CAWGTGLNTEAFF.

V is TRBV6-5 and J is TRBJ2-1; 9 positions match TRBD1. Per germline, CDR1 MNHEY and CDR2 SVGAGI. With V trimmed by 1 base and J by 9 bases, 7 bases remained unmatched. This CDR3 has 15 residues. Written as DNA, the CDR3 is TGTGCCAGCAGTTACTTTGGGACAGGGCACGGTGAGCAGTTCTTC. Its translation: CASSYFGTGHGEQFF.

V gene TRBV6-5 combines with J gene TRBJ1-1, with TRBD1 identical over 9 bases. The V segment lost 4 bases and the J segment 5 bases; nucleotides outside the gene matches: 2. The germline gives CDR1 MNHEY, CDR2 SVGAGI. CDR3 length: 13 amino acids. CDR3 region: CASSLQGATEAFF. CDR3 in DNA: TGTGCCAGCAGTTTACAGGGGGCAACTGAAGCTTTCTTT.

The chain recombines TRBV29-1 with TRBJ1-2; D gene uncertain. CDR1 and CDR2 from the germline V gene are SQVTM and ANQGSEA. Trimming shortened V by 4 bases and J by 8 bases, and 17 bases separated the two germline ends. The CDR3 is made up of 13 amino acids. DNA for the CDR3: TGCAGCGTTGGTGCGCCACCAAATGGGGGCTACACCTTC. Protein product: CSVGAPPNGGYTF.

The rearrangement links TRBV2 to TRBJ1-2; TRBD1 is a possible D gene (6 bases). Trimming removed 2 bases at V and 3 bases at J, with 10 bases between. In germline, CDR1 is SNHLY, CDR2 FYNNEI. This CDR3 has 14 amino acids. The CDR3 here is CASSEWDIDYGYTF. The CDR3 coding sequence is TGTGCCAGCAGTGAATGGGACATAGACTATGGCTACACCTTC. Full variable domain (remainder filled in from reference TRBV2 and TRBJ1-2): EPEVTQTPSHQVTQMGQEVILRCVPISNHLYFYWYRQILGQKVEFLVSFYNNEISEKSEIFDDQFSVERPDGSNFTLKIRSTKLEDSAMYFCASSEWDIDYGYTFGSGTRLTVV.

This chain connects TRBV6-1 to TRBJ2-7; the D gene is possibly TRBD1 (5 bases). Looked up from germline, CDR1 is MNHNS and CDR2 is SASEGT. Deletions cut 4 bases from V and 5 bases from J, with 12 bases between. CDR3 length: 13 amino acids. CDR3 sequence reads: CASSGRERDEQYF. The CDR3, as DNA: TGTGCCAGCAGTGGCAGGGAACGGGACGAGCAGTACTTC.

The V and J genes are TRBV20-1 and TRBJ1-1; tentative D call: TRBD1 (6 bases). The germline CDR1 and CDR2 sequences are DFQATT and SNEGSKA (reference sequence). V shed 7 bases and J shed 11 bases, with 17 bases lying between them. The CDR3 covers 11 residues. CDR3 sequence reads: CSESTQGRAFF. DNA of the CDR3: TGCAGTGAATCTACGCAGGGGAGGGCTTTCTTT.

The chain couples TRBV6-5 to TRBJ1-5; D call uncertain. Germline V CDR1 and CDR2: MNHEY, SVGAGI. The CDR3 has 14 residues. The V end lost 0 bases, the J end lost 4 bases, and 7 bases lay between the germline ends. CDR3 amino acids: CASSYSGRNQPQHF. The CDR3, as DNA: TGTGCCAGCAGTTACTCGGGCCGTAATCAGCCCCAGCATTTT.

The chain links TRBV6-4 to TRBJ2-4; 7 bases are shared with TRBD2. Looked up from germline, CDR1 is MRHNA and CDR2 is SNTAGT. The ends lost 4 bases at V and 0 bases at J; junction bases unmatched: 9. The CDR3 covers 17 residues. In nucleotides, the CDR3 is TGTGCCAGCAGTGGGAGTTGGGGGGGACTAGCCAAAAACATTCAGTACTTC. This translates into CASSGSWGGLAKNIQYF.

This chain links TRBV19 with TRBJ1-4; a weak D match, TRBD1 (6 bases). The CDR3 consists of 16 residues. Between the trimmed V and J ends, which lost 3 bases and 2 bases, there was a span of 13 bases. Germline V gives CDR1 LNHDA, CDR2 SQIVND (reference sequence). CDR3: CASSIGWTATNEKLFF. The CDR3 region has the DNA TGTGCCAGTAGTATCGGATGGACAGCGACTAATGAAAAACTGTTTTTT.

The V and J genes are TRBV5-1 and TRBJ2-1; D could derive from TRBD1 or TRBD2 (6 bases each). The CDR3 has 15 amino acids. The ends were cut back, 6 bases at V and 0 bases at J, with 13 bases in the middle. Germline values: CDR1 SGHRS, CDR2 YFSETQ. The CDR3 protein is CASIQGGSSYNEQFF. CDR3 bases: TGCGCCAGCATCCAAGGGGGGAGCTCCTACAATGAGCAGTTCTTC.

CDR3 in amino acids: CASSPRGTDLGSSYNEQFF. DNA for the CDR3: TGTGCCAGCTCACCACGCGGGACAGATTTGGGAAGCTCCTACAATGAGCAGTTCTTC. The J gene is TRBJ2-1, the V gene TRBV18; perhaps TRBD1 as D (7 bases). The CDR3 spans 19 residues. V was pared by 1 base and J by 0 bases, with 19 bases between. Germline V lookup: CDR1 KGHSH, CDR2 LQKENI.

The rearrangement uses TRBV4-1 and TRBJ2-4, with D perhaps TRBD1 (5 bases). The CDR3 contains 19 residues. Germline V gene lookup returns CDR1 MGHRA and CDR2 YSYEKL. V dropped 2 bases and J dropped 0 bases, with 20 bases sitting between them. In DNA, the CDR3 is TGCGCCAGCAGCCAATTGTCGGGCAGGGTGGACCTAGCCAAAAACATTCAGTACTTC. Translated, it gives CASSQLSGRVDLAKNIQYF.

V is TRBV6-5 and J is TRBJ2-7, with TRBD1 as a possible D gene (5 bases). Per germline, CDR1 MNHEY and CDR2 SVGAGI. Deletions cut 3 bases from V and 6 bases from J, with 12 bases between. The CDR3 is 13 residues long. CDR3 DNA: TGTGCCAGCAGTTATTCCGGACAACCCGAGCAGTACTTC. Translated, it gives CASSYSGQPEQYF.

V is TRBV7-9 and J is TRBJ1-1; perhaps TRBD1 as D (6 bases). V was pared by 5 bases and J by 6 bases, with 16 bases between. The germline V gene encodes CDR1 SEHNR and CDR2 FQNEAQ (reference sequence). The CDR3 loop spans 14 amino acids. The CDR3 here is CASSPEQGGAEAFF. The DNA for the CDR3 is TGTGCCAGCAGCCCAGAACAGGGTGGAGCTGAAGCTTTCTTT.

The chain is built from TRBV6-4 and TRBJ2-1; TRBD2 matches 11 bases. Germline assignment: CDR1 MRHNA and CDR2 SNTAGT. This CDR3 has 15 amino acids. The ends lost 0 bases at V and 6 bases at J; junction bases unmatched: 1. The CDR3 DNA sequence: TGTGCCAGCAGTGACTCTAGCGGGGGGGCCAATGAGCAGTTCTTC. This translates into CASSDSSGGANEQFF.

Only one count was recorded for this clone. The CDR3 here is CATSPGTGGYEQYF. The CDR3, as DNA: TGTGCCACCAGCCCGGGGACAGGGGGATACGAGCAGTACTTC. The gene calls are TRBV15 and TRBJ2-7, with 11 bases matching TRBD1. V lost 5 bases, J lost 4 bases, and 4 bases stayed unmatched. Germline V gene lookup returns CDR1 LNHNV and CDR2 YYDKDF (reference sequence). The CDR3 consists of 14 residues.

J is TRBJ2-3 and V is TRBV30; the D gene is possibly TRBD2 (5 bases). The CDR3 loop spans 15 amino acids. Trimming left V 4 bases short and J 0 bases short, with 14 bases between. The germline V gene encodes CDR1 GTSNPN and CDR2 SVGIG (reference sequence). The CDR3 reads CAWNGEIISTDTQYF. As DNA, the CDR3 is TGTGCCTGGAACGGGGAGATCATCAGCACAGATACGCAGTATTTT.

The gene calls are TRBV7-9 and TRBJ1-5; 7 nucleotides line up with TRBD1. Unmatched junction bases numbered 9, after V lost 6 bases and J lost 4 bases. CDR1 SEHNR and CDR2 FQNEAQ come from the germline V gene (reference sequence). The CDR3 has 15 amino acids. In DNA form, the CDR3 reads TGTGCCAGCAGTCGACCCGGGACAGAGAATCAGCCCCAGCATTTT. Translation gives CASSRPGTENQPQHF.

The chain has TRBV4-1 and TRBJ1-3; 7 nucleotides align to TRBD1. CDR1 is MGHRA and CDR2 is YSYEKL in the germline V gene. The V gene end was trimmed by 3 bases and the J gene end by 0 bases; junction bases not matched to a gene: 11. The CDR3 has 18 amino acids. The CDR3 region is CASSQGVPGQNSGNTIYF. CDR3 coding DNA: TGCGCCAGCAGCCAGGGGGTACCGGGACAGAACTCTGGAAACACCATATATTTT.

The CDR3 protein is CATSTWEGTFYGYTF. The CDR3 nucleotides are TGTGCCACCAGCACCTGGGAGGGGACTTTCTATGGCTACACCTTC. The V call is TRBV15, the J call TRBJ1-2, with D possibly being TRBD1 (5 bases). The germline CDR1 and CDR2 sequences are LNHNV and YYDKDF (reference sequence). The ends were cut back, 4 bases at V and 4 bases at J, with 16 bases in the middle. This CDR3 has 15 amino acids.

The gene calls are TRBV5-1 and TRBJ2-5, with 9 positions matching TRBD2. The CDR3 sequence is 18 residues long. Germline CDR1 reads SGHRS; CDR2 reads YFSETQ. With 0 bases clipped from V and 5 bases from J, the junction kept 14 bases outside the gene matches. The CDR3 is CASSLGLAGTLQEETQYF. The CDR3 region has the DNA TGCGCCAGCAGCTTGGGGCTAGCGGGGACCCTTCAAGAGGAGACCCAGTACTTC.